The sequence of this T cell receptor beta chain was determined in a study of OX40 agonist ivuxolimab in advanced cancers. About the study as a whole: Ivuxolimab, which targeted the costimulatory receptor OX40 (CD134), was an agonistic, fully human IgG2 monoclonal antibody. Three dose-escalation patients achieved partial responses, one with hepatocellular carcinoma and two with cutaneous melanoma. The point of sequencing TCRbeta in the periphery was to test whether ivuxolimab changed TCR sequence diversity and drove clonal T-cell expansion. In the dose-escalation cohort, 65% to 90% of patients were male, and the mean age was approximately 55 years, with a range of 23 to 79. The paper reports the monotherapy dose-escalation portion (N of about 51 patients) of the phase I ivuxolimab trial. Patients were allowed to have had prior anti-PD-1, anti-PD-L1 or anti-CTLA-4 therapy, and approximately 37% of the dose-escalation patients had been treated with checkpoint inhibitors. Of the approximately 50 dose-escalation patients, hepatocellular carcinoma was present in approximately 20, melanoma in some 15, renal cell carcinoma in 9 and head and neck cancer in 9. Intravenous ivuxolimab was administered to patients every 2 weeks at six dose levels: 0.01, 0.1, 0.3, 1.5, 3 and 10 mg/kg. Broader findings and caveats from the paper: In partial responders in the 0.1-3.0 mg/kg groups, normalized peripheral clonal expansion was found to be among the lowest, especially among CD8+ T cells. On average, CD8+ T cells showed more expanded clones than CD4+ T cells after ivuxolimab. Low levels of normalized T-cell clonal expansion were also shown by some nonresponding patients. Antigen specificity was not determined for the clonally expanded peripheral T cells. At doses from 0.1 to 3.0 mg/kg, clonal expansion was seen in both CD4+ and CD8+ blood T cells between baseline and week 6.

To sequence the TCRbeta CDR3 region, genomic DNA was isolated from the sorted cells. The immunoSEQ Assay was used to sequence the TCRbeta CDR3 regions. TCRdb took over this immuneACCESS table, retaining in-frame rearrangements with V and J assigned. Such tables are incomplete; in checked studies, under half of the missing clones stem from an unresolved V gene, and the remainder is unexplained. Here the sample has about 28,000 clones; approximately 84% occur a single time. The ten biggest clones cover roughly 19% of the sample. Notes on this clone: Its antigen is unknown. No qualities accompany the bases; no much larger clone lies one base away.

The trial excluded patients who had a history of autoimmune disease or were on systemic immunosuppression. Peripheral blood for TCR sequencing was collected from all dose cohorts at baseline, on cycle 4 day 1, and on cycle 7 day 1. Samples were obtained from an open-label, multicenter, first-in-human phase I dose-escalation trial of ivuxolimab. Adults with locally advanced or metastatic melanoma, renal cell carcinoma, hepatocellular carcinoma or head and neck squamous cell carcinoma were enrolled in the trial. Before TCR sequencing, CD4+ and CD8+ T cells were separately sorted from peripheral blood. From the cysteine through the phenylalanine, the CDR3 covers 18 amino acids. Only the CDR3 portion is preserved as DNA: 54 bases, with reading frame beginning at the first base.

The source material was CD4+ or CD8+ T cells sorted from blood, sampled in a trial of the OX40 agonist ivuxolimab. The V gene is TRBV21-1 and the J gene is TRBJ1-3; TRBD1 is the table's D call and was not checked against the DNA. TRBV21-1 counts as a pseudogene. The sequence was obtained from an adult with an advanced solid tumor such as melanoma, head and neck, liver or kidney cancer. DNA sequence: TGTGCCAGCCGGGGGGACAGGGACACTACGGAGGATGGAAACACCATATATTTT. Translated, it reads CASRGDRDTTEDGNTIYF.